This T cell receptor beta chain appears in the sequencing data of a study of blood T cell repertoires in COVID-19. Original processing notes: Estimation of nucleated cell counts relied on the amplification of reference gene primers. TCRdb's table, derived via immunoSEQ multiplex PCR, lists solely in-frame clones and lacks some. Clone size and V and J calls were adopted from that table, with D and trimming inferred from the DNA. Of almost 90,000 clones detected, about 90% appear once; the ten largest clones hold 6.7%. Seattle's enrolled individuals joined amid active infection and were then monitored longitudinally. This CDR3 contains 15 residues. V was clipped by 7 bases and J by 0 bases, with 14 bases between them. The germline V gene encodes CDR1 WSHSY and CDR2 SAAADI.

Sequenced material: peripheral blood. The V and J genes are TRBV10-2 and TRBJ2-3; tentatively, D is TRBD2 (5 bases). The TCR comes from a man between 18 and 29 years old with COVID-19, enrolled during active disease. The CDR3 sequence: CASTAMGGSTDTQYF. The CDR3 nucleotides read TGCGCCAGCACTGCAATGGGCGGGAGCACAGATACGCAGTATTTT.